This TCR beta chain came from a study of T cell responses to AZD1222 COVID-19 vaccine. Overall study findings and caveats: Following two doses of AZD1222, Spike-specific TCR breadth and depth rose.

The CDR3 is 15 residues long. Germline-derived CDR1 and CDR2 are KGHSH and LQKENI. V was clipped by 0 bases and J by 1 base, with 9 bases between them. A note on this clone: Its specificity is not known.

The protocol was immunoSEQ multiplex PCR, while the TCRdb copy is restricted to in-frame clones and leaves out a portion. Here the sample spans more than 85,000 clones, 70% to 90% being singletons. The clonotype originates from an adult in good health. The input for sequencing was peripheral blood, taken on day 0 of AZD1222 vaccination. This sequence joins TRBV18 and TRBJ1-1; the D gene is possibly TRBD1 (5 bases). CDR3 in DNA: TGTGCCAGCTCACCACCGAAGGGACCGAACACTGAAGCTTTCTTT. Its translation: CASSPPKGPNTEAFF.